The 32 T cell receptor beta chains below come from one sample, sequenced in a study of CXCR3-negative and CXCR3-positive naive CD8 T cells. General study results and limits: For CXCR3-positive naive cells, TRB CDR3s were more hydrophobic than those of CXCR3-negative naive cells.

Libraries were UMI-labeled 5' RACE TRB cDNA. TCRdb derives one entry per CDR3 protein from the 5' RACE reads, leaving out DNA. The sample table sets out roughly 100,000 distinct CDR3 sequences. Their target antigens are unknown. Source material: naive CXCR3+ CD8+ T cells from blood. The subset here: CD45RO-CCR7+CD27+CD95- naive CD8+ T cells expressing CXCR3 (TNR3+). These receptors were taken from a human donor in good health. Some clones in this sample may be carry-over from other donors' samples.

The chain is built from TRBV7-6 and TRBJ2-7; TCRdb lists TRBD1, though no DNA is available to test this call. This CDR3 has 14 amino acids. Germline CDR1 and CDR2: SGHVS and FNYEAQ. The CDR3 protein is CASSSRDRAPGQYF.

This chain links TRBV11-2 with TRBJ2-5. The CDR3 spans 14 residues. Germline assignment: CDR1 SGHAT and CDR2 FQNNGV. The CDR3 sequence: CASSLDPSVETQYF.

CDR3 sequence: CASSASTGESYNEQFF. The chain joins TRBV4-3 to TRBJ2-1; TCRdb picks TRBD1, but there is no DNA to check that call. Per germline, CDR1 LGHNA and CDR2 YSLEER. The CDR3 runs 16 residues.

The chain has TRBV7-2 and TRBJ2-7; TCRdb selects TRBD1, and the lack of DNA leaves this call unchecked. The CDR3 covers 15 residues. The germline CDR1 and CDR2 sequences are SGHTA and FQGNSA. The chain's CDR3 is CASSALTGGTSEKYF.

This chain links TRBV13 with TRBJ2-7. The CDR3 length is 17 residues. The germline CDR1 and CDR2 sequences are PRHDT and FYEKMQ (reference sequence). This chain's CDR3 is CASSLTSASGSLYEQYF.

V and J are TRBV5-1 and TRBJ1-2; TCRdb outputs TRBD1, but without DNA this stays unchecked. CDR1 and CDR2 from the germline V gene are SGHRS and YFSETQ. CDR3 length equals 15 residues. The CDR3 loop reads CASSFGQDFFYGYTF.

V gene TRBV20-1 combines with J gene TRBJ2-1. Germline assignment: CDR1 DFQATT and CDR2 SNEGSKA (reference sequence). This CDR3 spans 15 amino acids. CDR3 in amino acids: CSARILTSSYNEQFF.

This chain uses TRBV7-9 with TRBJ2-5; TCRdb lists TRBD1, though no DNA is available to test this call. The CDR3 is 15 amino acids. The germline V gene has CDR1 SEHNR and CDR2 FQNEAQ (reference sequence). The CDR3 sequence: CASSLPWTGLETQYF. Full variable domain (remainder filled in from reference TRBV7-9 and TRBJ2-5): DTGVSQNPRHKITKRGQNVTFRCDPISEHNRLYWYRQTLGQGPEFLTYFQNEAQLEKSRLLSDRFSAERPKGSFSTLEIQRTEQGDSAMYLCASSLPWTGLETQYFGPGTRLLVL.

The chain couples TRBV7-6 to TRBJ1-1. This CDR3 spans 16 amino acids. Germline assignment: CDR1 SGHVS and CDR2 FNYEAQ. CDR3 sequence: CASSLSGRDLNTEAFF.

The genes are TRBV7-7 and TRBJ2-5; no DNA is available, so the TRBD1 call from TCRdb remains unchecked. The length of the CDR3 is 14 residues. The germline CDR1 and CDR2 sequences are SSHAT and FNYEAQ (reference sequence). The chain's CDR3 is CASSLDLGDETQYF.

This chain uses TRBV2 with TRBJ2-1; lacking DNA, the TRBD1 call made by TCRdb goes unchecked. The CDR3 runs 15 residues. From germline, CDR1 is SNHLY and CDR2 FYNNEI. The CDR3 spells CASSPTGGTYNEQFF.

The chain carries TRBV6-2 or TRBV6-3 and TRBJ1-4; the TCRdb call, TRBD1, lacks DNA for checking. In germline, CDR1 is MNHEY, CDR2 SVGEGT. The CDR3 spans 15 residues. This chain's CDR3 is CASSYDVGPNEKLFF.

The CDR3 region is CASSPRGTSGGNEQFF. This sequence joins TRBV6-5 and TRBJ2-1; TCRdb selects TRBD2, and the lack of DNA leaves this call unchecked. The CDR3 has 16 amino acids. Germline V gene data show CDR1 as MNHEY and CDR2 as SVGAGI.

The V and J genes are TRBV5-1 and TRBJ2-1; TCRdb gives TRBD2 as the D gene, but with no DNA this cannot be confirmed. Germline values: CDR1 SGHRS, CDR2 YFSETQ. This CDR3 has 16 residues. The CDR3 loop is CASSLVAGAISNEQFF.

This chain uses TRBV6-2 or TRBV6-3 with TRBJ1-1; TCRdb reports TRBD1, a call that lacks DNA to check it against. Germline values: CDR1 MNHEY, CDR2 SVGEGT. CDR3 length: 18 amino acids. CDR3 loop: CASRPRVGQEYMNTEAFF.

This chain links TRBV10-2 with TRBJ2-7; TCRdb outputs TRBD1, but without DNA this stays unchecked. Germline loops: CDR1 WSHSY, CDR2 SAAADI. This CDR3 has 13 amino acids. The CDR3 sequence: CAGSFRQYYEQYF.

The CDR3: CSAKGAPVGAGELFF. This chain connects TRBV20-1 to TRBJ2-2; TCRdb designates TRBD1, a call that cannot be tested without DNA. The CDR3 runs to 15 residues. Germline V CDR1 and CDR2: DFQATT, SNEGSKA (reference sequence).

V gene TRBV29-1 combines with J gene TRBJ2-1; the TCRdb call, TRBD1, lacks DNA for checking. The length of the CDR3 is 12 residues. The V gene's germline CDR1 is SQVTM and CDR2 ANQGSEA. This chain's CDR3 is CSVDTRGVAQFF.

The CDR3 loop reads CASSQDQGTSGYNEQFF. The chain carries TRBV14 and TRBJ2-1; TCRdb indicates TRBD2, and absent DNA this call remains unverified. The V gene's germline CDR1 is SGHDN and CDR2 FVKESK. The CDR3 is made up of 17 amino acids.

The V and J genes are TRBV9 and TRBJ1-1; there is no DNA to check the TCRdb D call of TRBD1. Germline CDR1 SGDLS, CDR2 YYNGEE. The CDR3 totals 14 residues. CDR3: CASSETGEGTEAFF.

The chain uses TRBV5-1 and TRBJ1-3; the TCRdb D gene call, TRBD1, has no DNA to confirm it. This CDR3 spans 16 amino acids. Germline values: CDR1 SGHRS, CDR2 YFSETQ. CDR3 in amino acids: CASSLGGASSGNTIYF.

The CDR3: CAPEDLSTDTQYF. The V and J genes are TRBV7-9 and TRBJ2-3. Germline V gene lookup returns CDR1 SEHNR and CDR2 FQNEAQ (reference sequence). This CDR3 has 13 residues.

The V gene is TRBV14, the J gene TRBJ2-1. The germline CDR1 and CDR2 sequences are SGHDN and FVKESK. The CDR3 contains 11 residues. CDR3 amino acids: CASGYINEQFF.

The rearrangement links TRBV7-9 to TRBJ1-1. CDR3 size: 13 residues. Germline-derived CDR1 and CDR2 are SEHNR and FQNEAQ (reference sequence). CDR3 loop: CASSPTGTVEAFF. The whole variable domain, remainder taken from reference TRBV7-9 and TRBJ1-1, is DTGVSQNPRHKITKRGQNVTFRCDPISEHNRLYWYRQTLGQGPEFLTYFQNEAQLEKSRLLSDRFSAERPKGSFSTLEIQRTEQGDSAMYLCASSPTGTVEAFFGQGTRLTVV.

The rearrangement links TRBV7-9 to TRBJ2-7; no DNA is available, so the TRBD1 call from TCRdb remains unchecked. Per the germline V gene, CDR1 is SEHNR and CDR2 is FQNEAQ (reference sequence). The CDR3 contains 15 residues. This chain's CDR3 is CASSSGTGATGEQYF.

The V and J genes are TRBV15 and TRBJ1-1; TCRdb calls TRBD1, which cannot be checked without DNA. CDR3 length: 17 residues. CDR1 is LNHNV, CDR2 YYDKDF, per germline (reference sequence). CDR3 residues: CATSRSRQIALNTEAFF.

The chain carries TRBV11-3 and TRBJ2-1; TCRdb names TRBD1, which stays unverified in the absence of DNA. The length of the CDR3 is 15 residues. Germline CDR1 is SGHNT and CDR2 is YENEEA. CDR3 sequence: CASRAQGGLYNEQFF.

The V call is TRBV7-9, the J call TRBJ2-1; TCRdb returns TRBD2, unconfirmable since there is no DNA. Germline CDR1 SEHNR, CDR2 FQNEAQ (reference sequence). This CDR3 is 14 amino acids long. CDR3 sequence reads: CASIPPSDYNEQFF.

This rearrangement joins TRBV5-1 to TRBJ2-1; there is no DNA to check the TCRdb D call of TRBD1. The germline V gene encodes CDR1 SGHRS and CDR2 YFSETQ. CDR3 size: 16 residues. The CDR3 loop reads CASSPPPGQGLHEQFF.

CDR3 protein: CASSLLVGSTDTQYF. V usage is TRBV7-2 and J usage is TRBJ2-3; the TRBD2 assignment by TCRdb is unverifiable without DNA. The CDR3 consists of 15 residues. Germline V lookup: CDR1 SGHTA, CDR2 FQGNSA. Based on the CDR3 plus reference TRBV7-2 and TRBJ2-3, the full variable domain is GAGVSQSPSNKVTEKGKDVELRCDPISGHTALYWYRQSLGQGLEFLIYFQGNSAPDKSGLPSDRFSAERTGGSVSTLTIQRTQQEDSAVYLCASSLLVGSTDTQYFGPGTRLTVL.

The gene calls are TRBV6-6 and TRBJ2-7. Germline values: CDR1 MNHNY, CDR2 SVGAGI (reference sequence). This CDR3 is 14 amino acids long. The CDR3 here is CASSRSESSYEQYF.

J is TRBJ2-7 and V is TRBV20-1; checking the TCRdb D call of TRBD2 is not possible without DNA. CDR1 is DFQATT and CDR2 is SNEGSKA in the germline V gene (reference sequence). The CDR3 has 17 amino acids. The CDR3 region is CSARDRASASGRSEQYF.